The 29 T cell receptor beta chains below all came from one sample that was sequenced in a study of T cell responses to AZD1222 COVID-19 vaccine. TCRdb's table, derived via immunoSEQ multiplex PCR, lists solely in-frame clones and lacks some. This sample carries approximately 65,000 clones, 76% of them seen once, and the ten largest clones take 11% to 15%. Sample: peripheral blood, taken on day 0 of AZD1222 vaccination. The receptors here all came from an adult in good health.

V usage is TRBV28 and J usage is TRBJ2-5, with 12 bases aligning to TRBD1. V shed 8 bases, J shed 4 bases, and the junction held 11 bases outside the gene matches. The germline CDR1 and CDR2 sequences are MDHEN and SYDVKM. The CDR3 runs 16 residues. The CDR3 protein is CASRWGDRGRGETQYF. In DNA form, the CDR3 reads TGTGCCAGCCGCTGGGGGGACAGGGGGCGGGGAGAGACCCAGTACTTC.

The V gene is TRBV4-1, the J gene TRBJ1-1; D unresolved. Germline CDR1 MGHRA, CDR2 YSYEKL. V was cut by 1 base and J by 2 bases, with 5 bases left in between. CDR3 length: 13 residues. The CDR3 bases are TGCGCCAGCAGCCAAGGTCGAAACACTGAAGCTTTCTTT. Protein sequence: CASSQGRNTEAFF.

V gene TRBV6-2 or TRBV6-3 combines with J gene TRBJ1-1, with D perhaps TRBD1 (5 bases). The V end lost 2 bases, the J end lost 2 bases, and 9 bases lay between the germline ends. In germline, CDR1 is MNHEY, CDR2 SVGEGT. The CDR3 is 14 residues long. The DNA for the CDR3 is TGTGCCAGCAGTTACGAGGGGTTCAACACTGAAGCTTTCTTT. Translation: CASSYEGFNTEAFF.

V gene TRBV29-1 combines with J gene TRBJ1-2, with D maybe TRBD1 (6 bases). The CDR3 consists of 13 residues. CDR1 SQVTM and CDR2 ANQGSEA come from the germline V gene. Trimming took off 6 bases at V and 2 bases at J, with 13 bases between the two ends. The CDR3 DNA follows: TGCAGCGTCCAGGGGACTGAGAACTATGGCTACACCTTC. This gives the protein CSVQGTENYGYTF.

The chain recombines TRBV19 with TRBJ2-1, with 12 bases lining up with TRBD2. The CDR3 is made up of 16 amino acids. Per the germline V gene, CDR1 is LNHDA and CDR2 is SQIVND (reference sequence). V shed 3 bases, J shed 10 bases, and the junction held 10 bases outside the gene matches. The CDR3 region is CASSILASGGAGEQFF. The CDR3 coding sequence is TGTGCCAGTAGTATTTTGGCTAGCGGGGGGGCAGGGGAGCAGTTCTTC.

CDR3 loop: CASSPGTSLRELFF. CDR3 DNA sequence: TGCGCCAGCAGCCCCGGGACTAGCCTCCGGGAGCTGTTTTTT. The chain links TRBV5-1 to TRBJ2-2; 9 bases match TRBD2. This CDR3 comprises 14 residues. Germline trimming cut 4 bases from V and 9 bases from J; bases unmatched to any gene: 7. From germline, CDR1 is SGHRS and CDR2 YFSETQ.

In this sample, this clone turned up a few times. The chain links TRBV29-1 to TRBJ2-1; D is undetermined. Trimming shortened V by 7 bases and J by 5 bases, and 12 bases separated the two germline ends. The CDR3 spans 12 residues. Germline CDR1 is SQVTM and CDR2 is ANQGSEA. CDR3 DNA sequence: TGCAGCGGATTCGTTGTCAACAATGAGCAGTTCTTC. It is translated as CSGFVVNNEQFF.

CDR3 in DNA: TGTGCCAGCAGACTGAACCGAAACACCATATATTTT. This gives the protein CASRLNRNTIYF. V usage is TRBV5-6 and J usage is TRBJ1-3; D remains unclear. Deletions cut 5 bases from V and 5 bases from J, with 8 bases between. The CDR3 has 12 amino acids. CDR1 is SGHDT and CDR2 is YYEEEE in the germline V gene.

This chain's CDR3 is CASRERNIQYF. DNA of the CDR3: TGTGCCAGCAGGGAGAGGAACATTCAGTACTTC. The rearrangement joins TRBV6-5 to TRBJ2-4; D uncertain. CDR3 length equals 11 residues. Per germline, CDR1 MNHEY and CDR2 SVGAGI. V was clipped by 6 bases and J by 7 bases, with 7 bases between them.

The rearrangement joins TRBV18 to TRBJ2-7, with a tentative D call TRBD2 (5 bases). V lost 3 bases and J lost 1, with 7 bases in between. The V gene's germline CDR1 is KGHSH and CDR2 LQKENI. The CDR3 contains 13 residues. DNA of the CDR3: TGTGCCAGCTCACCTCGGGGTTCCTACGAGCAGTACTTC. Translated: CASSPRGSYEQYF.

This chain uses TRBV13 with TRBJ2-1; D is perhaps TRBD1 or TRBD2 (6 bases each). This CDR3 is 15 amino acids long. Germline-derived CDR1 and CDR2 are PRHDT and FYEKMQ (reference sequence). Between the trimmed V and J ends, which lost 5 bases and 9 bases, there was a span of 20 bases. As DNA, the CDR3 is TGTGCCAGCAGCGTAACTGGGAGGAGGGGGTTTGAGCAGTTCTTC. Protein product: CASSVTGRRGFEQFF.

This sequence joins TRBV11-3 and TRBJ2-5; 9 bases are a match to TRBD1. The V and J ends lost 1 base and 4 bases, in that order; junction bases with no gene match: 7. Germline CDR1 is SGHNT and CDR2 is YENEEA. CDR3 length: 16 residues. The CDR3 reads CASSLGRQGDPETQYF. CDR3 bases: TGTGCCAGCAGCTTAGGCCGACAGGGGGATCCAGAGACCCAGTACTTC. Full variable domain (rest looked up from reference TRBV11-3 and TRBJ2-5): EAGVVQSPRYKIIEKKQPVAFWCNPISGHNTLYWYLQNLGQGPELLIRYENEEAVDDSQLPKDRFSAERLKGVDSTLKIQPAELGDSAVYLCASSLGRQGDPETQYFGPGTRLLVL.

The CDR3 sequence is CASSYSNPVEKLFF. In DNA form, the CDR3 reads TGTGCCAGCAGTTACTCTAACCCAGTCGAAAAACTGTTTTTT. The V and J genes are TRBV6-5 and TRBJ1-4; D unclear. V was shortened by 0 bases and J by 8 bases, with 10 bases between the two germline ends. Germline assignment: CDR1 MNHEY and CDR2 SVGAGI. This CDR3 has 14 residues.

The rearrangement joins TRBV2 to TRBJ1-4; D might be TRBD1 (6 bases). Trimming removed 7 bases at V and 3 bases at J, with 12 bases between. The CDR3 runs 14 residues. Germline V gene data show CDR1 as SNHLY and CDR2 as FYNNEI. The chain's CDR3 is CASTREGANEKLFF. CDR3 coding DNA: TGTGCCAGCACCAGGGAGGGGGCTAATGAAAAACTGTTTTTT.

In nucleotides, the CDR3 is TGTGCCAGCAGCCAACCAGAGGGGAACACTGAAGCTTTCTTT. Its protein product is CASSQPEGNTEAFF. The chain recombines TRBV7-9 with TRBJ1-1, with no clear D. The length of the CDR3 is 14 residues. Germline CDR1 is SEHNR and CDR2 is FQNEAQ (reference sequence). Trimming took 5 bases from V and 1 from J, leaving 11 bases between them.

The V gene is TRBV28, the J gene TRBJ1-6; TRBD1 might be the D (6 bases). The CDR3 has 19 amino acids. CDR1 MDHEN and CDR2 SYDVKM come from the germline V gene. Between the trimmed V and J ends, which lost 6 bases and 3 bases, there was a span of 24 bases. CDR3 DNA sequence: TGTGCCAGCAGCCCGAACTCGGCAGGGGAACCGGGCTATAATTCACCCCTCCACTTT. Translation gives CASSPNSAGEPGYNSPLHF.

The V call is TRBV28, the J call TRBJ2-7; D unresolved. This CDR3 is 13 amino acids long. CDR1 is MDHEN and CDR2 is SYDVKM in the germline V gene. V lost 4 bases to trimming and J lost 0 bases, with 7 bases between them. The CDR3 sequence is CASSSTPSYEQYF. CDR3 coding DNA: TGTGCCAGCAGTTCCACCCCCTCCTACGAGCAGTACTTC.

This clone was seen more than once but under ten times. The rearrangement joins TRBV27 to TRBJ1-6; 9 positions agree with TRBD1. This CDR3 has 14 amino acids. The junction had 4 bases not matched to a gene; V was cut back by 5 bases and J by 8 bases. Looked up from germline, CDR1 is MNHEY and CDR2 is SMNVEV (reference sequence). The CDR3 loop reads CASSSGTGYSPLHF. CDR3 DNA sequence: TGTGCCAGCAGTAGCGGGACAGGGTATTCACCCCTCCACTTT.

The chain carries TRBV5-1 and TRBJ1-1; the D is unclear. Germline assignment: CDR1 SGHRS and CDR2 YFSETQ. The CDR3 extends over 14 amino acids. V was cut by 0 bases and J by 4 bases, with 10 bases left in between. CDR3 protein: CASSLGPGSTEAFF. DNA of the CDR3: TGCGCCAGCAGCTTGGGCCCAGGATCCACTGAAGCTTTCTTT.

This chain uses TRBV19 with TRBJ2-5, with a possible D match to TRBD1 (5 bases). The CDR3 is 12 residues long. CDR1 is LNHDA, CDR2 SQIVND, per germline (reference sequence). V lost 5 bases to trimming and J lost 5 bases, with 9 bases between them. The CDR3 is CASSFPGETQYF. The DNA of the CDR3 is TGTGCCAGTAGTTTCCCAGGGGAGACCCAGTACTTC.

On this clone itself: Other DNA sequences in this sample translate to the same CDR3. This chain uses TRBV29-1 with TRBJ2-7; either TRBD1 or TRBD2 may fit D (5 bases each). Germline V gene sequence: CDR1 SQVTM, CDR2 ANQGSEA. The CDR3 contains 10 residues. V was trimmed by 4 bases and J by 4 bases, leaving 5 bases between them. As DNA, the CDR3 is TGCAGCGTTGGGGGGTACGAGCAGTACTTC. Amino acid sequence: CSVGGYEQYF.

This chain connects TRBV29-1 to TRBJ2-7, with D unclear. Trimming shortened V by 0 bases and J by 6 bases, and 9 bases separated the two germline ends. There are 12 residues in the CDR3. Looked up from germline, CDR1 is SQVTM and CDR2 is ANQGSEA. Here the CDR3 reads CSVEDYDGEQYF. CDR3 in DNA: TGCAGCGTTGAAGATTACGATGGCGAGCAGTACTTC.

In this sample, this clone turned up a few times. This chain connects TRBV11-3 to TRBJ2-1; D might be TRBD2 (6 bases). This CDR3 is built from 17 residues. Germline CDR1 reads SGHNT; CDR2 reads YENEEA. V dropped 1 base and J dropped 0 bases, with 13 bases sitting between them. This CDR3 is CASSLGSRGSSYNEQFF. The DNA for the CDR3 is TGTGCCAGCAGCTTAGGCTCTCGGGGGAGCTCCTACAATGAGCAGTTCTTC. The complete variable domain, with remaining parts taken from reference TRBV11-3 and TRBJ2-1, reads EAGVVQSPRYKIIEKKQPVAFWCNPISGHNTLYWYLQNLGQGPELLIRYENEEAVDDSQLPKDRFSAERLKGVDSTLKIQPAELGDSAVYLCASSLGSRGSSYNEQFFGPGTRLTVL.

The chain carries TRBV30 and TRBJ1-5; 10 positions match TRBD1. J gave up 7 bases and V 3 bases, and 6 bases lay outside the gene matches. Germline CDR1 and CDR2: GTSNPN and SVGIG (reference sequence). The CDR3 consists of 14 residues. Here the CDR3 DNA reads TGTGCCTGGAGCGGACAGGGGGTTGGACAGCCCCAGCATTTT. Translated, it gives CAWSGQGVGQPQHF.

The chain uses TRBV27 and TRBJ1-1; D is unresolved. Deletions cut 4 bases from V and 0 bases from J, with 12 bases between. Germline V CDR1 and CDR2: MNHEY, SMNVEV (reference sequence). The CDR3 has 15 residues. CDR3 in DNA: TGTGCCAGCAGTTCCACCGGGCGGGTGAACACTGAAGCTTTCTTT. Amino acid sequence: CASSSTGRVNTEAFF.

CDR3 sequence (DNA): TGTGCCAGTAAGCCGAGGGGGAGCACTGAAGCTTTCTTT. Protein sequence: CASKPRGSTEAFF. This chain links TRBV19 with TRBJ1-1, with D perhaps matching TRBD1 (6 bases). CDR3 length: 13 residues. V was pared by 7 bases and J by 4 bases, with 13 bases between. Germline values: CDR1 LNHDA, CDR2 SQIVND (reference sequence).

The chain has TRBV19 and TRBJ1-1; D is perhaps TRBD1 (5 bases). V was pared by 5 bases and J by 0 bases, with 10 bases between. This CDR3 is 14 amino acids long. Germline CDR1 LNHDA, CDR2 SQIVND (reference sequence). This CDR3 reads CASSLTTVNTEAFF. The DNA for the CDR3 is TGTGCCAGTAGTTTAACGACAGTGAACACTGAAGCTTTCTTT.

This clone was observed a few times. The chain has TRBV27 and TRBJ2-7, with D perhaps TRBD1 (6 bases). Looked up from germline, CDR1 is MNHEY and CDR2 is SMNVEV (reference sequence). Trimming took 8 bases from V and 3 from J, leaving 20 bases between them. The CDR3 has 15 residues. This chain's CDR3 is CASSIEAGALYEQYF. CDR3 bases: TGTGCCAGCTCAATCGAGGCAGGGGCGCTCTACGAGCAGTACTTC.

The chain combines TRBV3-1 (or the pseudogene TRBV3-2) with TRBJ2-7; D unresolved. The CDR3 consists of 16 residues. Trimming removed 5 bases from V and 1 base from J, with 18 bases in between. CDR1 is LGHDT, CDR2 YNNKEL, per germline (reference sequence). The CDR3 region is CASSFRYSSLSYEQYF. The CDR3 region has the DNA TGTGCCAGCAGCTTCCGATACTCCTCCCTTTCCTACGAGCAGTACTTC.